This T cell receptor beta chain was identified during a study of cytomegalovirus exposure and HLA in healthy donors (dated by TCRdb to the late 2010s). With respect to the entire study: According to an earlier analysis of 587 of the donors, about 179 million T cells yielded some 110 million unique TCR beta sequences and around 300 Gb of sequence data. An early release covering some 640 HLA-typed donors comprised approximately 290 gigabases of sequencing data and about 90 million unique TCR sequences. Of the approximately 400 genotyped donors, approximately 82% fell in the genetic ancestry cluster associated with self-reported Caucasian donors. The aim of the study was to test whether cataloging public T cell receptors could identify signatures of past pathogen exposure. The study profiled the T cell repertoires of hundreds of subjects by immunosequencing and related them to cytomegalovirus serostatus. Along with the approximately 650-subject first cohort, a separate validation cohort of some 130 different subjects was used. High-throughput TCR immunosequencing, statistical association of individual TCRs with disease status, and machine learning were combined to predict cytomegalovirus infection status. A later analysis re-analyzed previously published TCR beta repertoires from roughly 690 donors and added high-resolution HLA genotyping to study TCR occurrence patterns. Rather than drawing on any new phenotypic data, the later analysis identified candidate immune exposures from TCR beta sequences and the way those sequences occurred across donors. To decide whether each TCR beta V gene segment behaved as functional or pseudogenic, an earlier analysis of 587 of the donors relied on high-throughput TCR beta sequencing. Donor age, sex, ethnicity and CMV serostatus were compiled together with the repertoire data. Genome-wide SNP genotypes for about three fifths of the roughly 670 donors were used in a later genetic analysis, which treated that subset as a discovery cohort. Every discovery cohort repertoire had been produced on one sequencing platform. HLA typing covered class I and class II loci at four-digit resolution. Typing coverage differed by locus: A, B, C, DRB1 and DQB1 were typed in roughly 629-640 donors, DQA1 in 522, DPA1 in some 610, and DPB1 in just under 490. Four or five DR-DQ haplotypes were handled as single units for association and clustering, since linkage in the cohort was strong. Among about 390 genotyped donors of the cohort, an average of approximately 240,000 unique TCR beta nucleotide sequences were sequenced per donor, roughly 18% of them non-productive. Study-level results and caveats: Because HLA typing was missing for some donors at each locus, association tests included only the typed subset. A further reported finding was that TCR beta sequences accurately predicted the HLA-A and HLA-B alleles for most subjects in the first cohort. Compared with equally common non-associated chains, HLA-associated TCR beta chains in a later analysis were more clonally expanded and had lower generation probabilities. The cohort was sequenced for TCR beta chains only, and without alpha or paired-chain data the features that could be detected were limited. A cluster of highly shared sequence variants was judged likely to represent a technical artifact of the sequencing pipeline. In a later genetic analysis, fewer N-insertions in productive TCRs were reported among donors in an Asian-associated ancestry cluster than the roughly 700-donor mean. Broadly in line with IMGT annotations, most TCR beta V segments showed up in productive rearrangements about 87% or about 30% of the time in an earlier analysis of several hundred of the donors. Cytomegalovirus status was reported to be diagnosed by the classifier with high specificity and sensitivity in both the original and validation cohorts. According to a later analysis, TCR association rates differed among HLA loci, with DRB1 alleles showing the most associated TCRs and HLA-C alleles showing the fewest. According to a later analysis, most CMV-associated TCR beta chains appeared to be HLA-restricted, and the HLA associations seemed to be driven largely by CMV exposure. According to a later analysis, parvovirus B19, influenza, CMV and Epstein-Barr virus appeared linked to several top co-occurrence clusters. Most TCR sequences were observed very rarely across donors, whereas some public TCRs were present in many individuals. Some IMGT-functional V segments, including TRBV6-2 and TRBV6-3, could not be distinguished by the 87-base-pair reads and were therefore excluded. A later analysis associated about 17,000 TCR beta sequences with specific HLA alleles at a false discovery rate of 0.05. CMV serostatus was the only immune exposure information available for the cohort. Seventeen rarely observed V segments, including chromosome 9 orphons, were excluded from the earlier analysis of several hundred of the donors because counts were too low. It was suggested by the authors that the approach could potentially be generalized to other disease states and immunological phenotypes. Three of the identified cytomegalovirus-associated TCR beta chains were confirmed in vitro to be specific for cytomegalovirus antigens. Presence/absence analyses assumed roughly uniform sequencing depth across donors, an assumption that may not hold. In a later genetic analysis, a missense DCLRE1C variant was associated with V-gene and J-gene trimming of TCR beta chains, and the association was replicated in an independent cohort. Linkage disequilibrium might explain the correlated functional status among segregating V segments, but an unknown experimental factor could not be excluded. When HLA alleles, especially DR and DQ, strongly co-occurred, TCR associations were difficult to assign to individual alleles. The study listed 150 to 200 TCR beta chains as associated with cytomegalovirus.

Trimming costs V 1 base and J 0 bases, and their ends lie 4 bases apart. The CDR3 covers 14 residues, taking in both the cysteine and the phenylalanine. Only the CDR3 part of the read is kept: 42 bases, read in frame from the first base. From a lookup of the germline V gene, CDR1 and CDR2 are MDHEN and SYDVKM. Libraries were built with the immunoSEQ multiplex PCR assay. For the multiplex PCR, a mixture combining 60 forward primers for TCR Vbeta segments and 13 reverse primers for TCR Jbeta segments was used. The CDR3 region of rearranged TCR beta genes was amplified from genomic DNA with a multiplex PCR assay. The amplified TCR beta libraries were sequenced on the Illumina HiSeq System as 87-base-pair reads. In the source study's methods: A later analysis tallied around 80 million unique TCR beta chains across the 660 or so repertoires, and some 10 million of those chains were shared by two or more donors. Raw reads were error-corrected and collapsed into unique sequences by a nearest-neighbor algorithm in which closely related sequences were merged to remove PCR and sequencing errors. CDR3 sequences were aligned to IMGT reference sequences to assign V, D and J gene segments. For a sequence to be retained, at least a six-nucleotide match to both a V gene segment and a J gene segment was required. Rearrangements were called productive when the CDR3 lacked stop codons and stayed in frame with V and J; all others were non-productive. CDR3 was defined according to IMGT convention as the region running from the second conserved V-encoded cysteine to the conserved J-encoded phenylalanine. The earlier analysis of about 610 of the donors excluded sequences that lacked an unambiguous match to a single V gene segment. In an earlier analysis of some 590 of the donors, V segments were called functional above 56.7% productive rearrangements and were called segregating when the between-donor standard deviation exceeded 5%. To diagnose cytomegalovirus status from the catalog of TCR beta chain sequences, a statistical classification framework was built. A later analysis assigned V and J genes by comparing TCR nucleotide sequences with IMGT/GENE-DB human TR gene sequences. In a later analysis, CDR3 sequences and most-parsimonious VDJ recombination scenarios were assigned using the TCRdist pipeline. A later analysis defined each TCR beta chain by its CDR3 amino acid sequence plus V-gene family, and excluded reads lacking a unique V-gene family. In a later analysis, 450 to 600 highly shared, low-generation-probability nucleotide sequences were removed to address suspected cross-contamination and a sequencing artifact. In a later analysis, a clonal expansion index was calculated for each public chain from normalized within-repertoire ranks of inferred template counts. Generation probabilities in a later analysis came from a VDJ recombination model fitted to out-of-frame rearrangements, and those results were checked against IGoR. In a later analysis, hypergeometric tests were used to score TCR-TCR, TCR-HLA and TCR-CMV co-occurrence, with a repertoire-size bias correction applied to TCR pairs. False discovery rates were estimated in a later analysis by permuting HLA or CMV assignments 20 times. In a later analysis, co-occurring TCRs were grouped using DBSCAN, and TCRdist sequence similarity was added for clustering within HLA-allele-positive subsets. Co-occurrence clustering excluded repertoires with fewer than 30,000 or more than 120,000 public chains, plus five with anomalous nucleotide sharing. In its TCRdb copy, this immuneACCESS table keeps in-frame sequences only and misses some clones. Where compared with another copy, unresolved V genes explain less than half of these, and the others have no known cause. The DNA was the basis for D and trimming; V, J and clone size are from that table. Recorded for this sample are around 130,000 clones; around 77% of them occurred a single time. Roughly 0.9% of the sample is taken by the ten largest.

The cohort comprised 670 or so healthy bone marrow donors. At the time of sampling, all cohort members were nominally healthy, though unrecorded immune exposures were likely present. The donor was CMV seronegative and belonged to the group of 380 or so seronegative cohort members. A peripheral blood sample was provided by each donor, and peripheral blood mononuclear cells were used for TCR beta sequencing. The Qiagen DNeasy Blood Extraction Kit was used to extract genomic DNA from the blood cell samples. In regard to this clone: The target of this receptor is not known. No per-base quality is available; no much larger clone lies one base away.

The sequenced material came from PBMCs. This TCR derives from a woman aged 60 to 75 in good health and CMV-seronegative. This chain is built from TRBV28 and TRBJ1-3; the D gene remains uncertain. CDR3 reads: CASSLSVSGNTIYF. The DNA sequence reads TGTGCCAGCAGTTTATCGGTCTCTGGAAACACCATATATTTT.